These 32 T cell receptor beta chains originate from one sample sequenced in a study of T cell responses to AZD1222 COVID-19 vaccine. This table comes from immunoSEQ multiplex PCR, and its TCRdb copy is limited to in-frame clones, with some not included. The repertoire includes roughly 180,000 clones, approximately 86% of them detected once, and 2.6% sits in the top ten. The specimen was peripheral blood, collected on day 0 of AZD1222 vaccination. Source of these receptors: an adult in good health.

The chain carries TRBV7-8 and TRBJ2-7; TRBD1 matches at 8 bases. The CDR3 sequence is 15 residues long. Per the germline V gene, CDR1 is SGHVS and CDR2 is FQNEAQ. The J segment lost 0 bases and the V segment lost 3 bases, leaving 4 bases of the junction unmatched. In DNA, the CDR3 is TGTGCCAGCAGCTTCCGGGACAGGAGCTCCTACGAGCAGTACTTC. It codes for CASSFRDRSSYEQYF.

V and J are TRBV3-1 (or the pseudogene TRBV3-2) and TRBJ2-3; TRBD1 or TRBD2 may be the D gene (5 bases each). The CDR3 is 18 residues long. V dropped 4 bases and J dropped 4 bases, with 24 bases sitting between them. Germline V CDR1 and CDR2: LGHDT, YNNKEL (reference sequence). For the CDR3, the DNA is TGTGCCAGCAGCCCGGCCCCCGGGGCTGCCTTTGGAGCAGATACGCAGTATTTT. It codes for CASSPAPGAAFGADTQYF.

This rearrangement joins TRBV5-4 to TRBJ2-2, with 11 bases lining up with TRBD2. Germline CDR1 SGHNT, CDR2 YYREEE (reference sequence). J gave up 2 bases and V 4 bases, and 10 bases lay outside the gene matches. CDR3 length: 18 residues. The CDR3 DNA follows: TGTGCCAGCAGCCCGGGGACTAGCGGCCTCTTTAACACCGGGGAGCTGTTTTTT. The encoded protein is CASSPGTSGLFNTGELFF.

As to this clone: The identical CDR3 is also encoded by other nucleotide sequences in the sample. The gene calls are TRBV7-9 and TRBJ1-1; D not resolved. Trimming left V 5 bases short and J 0 bases short, with 4 bases between. The germline V gene encodes CDR1 SEHNR and CDR2 FQNEAQ (reference sequence). This CDR3 region has 12 residues. This chain's CDR3 is CASSLLNTEAFF. The DNA for the CDR3 is TGTGCCAGCAGCCTGCTGAACACTGAAGCTTTCTTT.

The chain is built from TRBV7-2 and TRBJ2-2; D is uncertain. Per germline, CDR1 SGHTA and CDR2 FQGNSA. V was trimmed by 0 bases and J by 5 bases, leaving 13 bases between them. This CDR3 is built from 16 residues. CDR3 in DNA: TGTGCCAGCAGCTTAGCCGGTCCGACAATAACCGGGGAGCTGTTTTTT. Its translation is CASSLAGPTITGELFF.

The genes are TRBV19 and TRBJ1-3; 8 positions match TRBD1. CDR1 is LNHDA, CDR2 SQIVND, per germline (reference sequence). J lost 4 bases, V lost 6 bases, and 8 bases had no gene match. This CDR3 is built from 15 residues. The CDR3 bases are TGTGCCAGTAGGCCGGGACAGGTTTCAGGAAACACCATATATTTT. Its protein is CASRPGQVSGNTIYF.

This clone appeared a few times. The rearrangement links TRBV2 to TRBJ1-2; no reliable D call. V was shortened by 5 bases and J by 3 bases, with 13 bases between the two germline ends. This CDR3 comprises 14 residues. The V gene's germline CDR1 is SNHLY and CDR2 FYNNEI. CDR3 coding DNA: TGTGCCAGCAGTATGTTAGACAAGCACTATGGCTACACCTTC. Residues: CASSMLDKHYGYTF.

The rearrangement uses TRBV2 and TRBJ2-7; 9 nucleotides agree with TRBD1. The CDR3 spans 15 residues. Germline trimming cut 1 base from V and 2 bases from J; bases unmatched to any gene: 3. Germline CDR1 and CDR2: SNHLY and FYNNEI. The CDR3 loop is CASSEVGQGTYEQYF. The CDR3 bases are TGTGCCAGCAGTGAAGTCGGACAGGGGACCTACGAGCAGTACTTC. Full variable domain (rest looked up from reference TRBV2 and TRBJ2-7): EPEVTQTPSHQVTQMGQEVILRCVPISNHLYFYWYRQILGQKVEFLVSFYNNEISEKSEIFDDQFSVERPDGSNFTLKIRSTKLEDSAMYFCASSEVGQGTYEQYFGPGTRLTVT.

The chain links TRBV6-5 to TRBJ2-1; 7 bases align to TRBD1. CDR3 length equals 12 residues. J gave up 10 bases and V 6 bases, and 6 bases lay outside the gene matches. Looked up from germline, CDR1 is MNHEY and CDR2 is SVGAGI. The CDR3 region is CASRIQGHEQFF. The CDR3 nucleotides read TGTGCCAGCAGGATACAGGGGCACGAGCAGTTCTTC.

The chain joins TRBV4-1 to TRBJ1-5, with D hard to call. The length of the CDR3 is 13 residues. V was pared by 1 base and J by 7 bases, with 8 bases between. Germline CDR1 and CDR2: MGHRA and YSYEKL. The CDR3 nucleotides are TGCGCCAGCAGCCAAGTGTTGAGGCAGCCCCAGCATTTT. Its translation is CASSQVLRQPQHF.

The V call is TRBV25-1, the J call TRBJ1-2, with a weak D call TRBD1 (6 bases). The V end was cut by 3 bases, the J end by 2 bases, with 13 bases between. The CDR3 is 15 residues long. CDR1 and CDR2 (germline): MGHDK, SYGVNS. The CDR3 region is CASSDNRVTNYGYTF. CDR3 coding DNA: TGTGCCAGCAGTGACAACAGGGTAACCAACTATGGCTACACCTTC.

This rearrangement joins TRBV14 to TRBJ2-5; 8 bases are shared with TRBD2. From germline, CDR1 is SGHDN and CDR2 FVKESK. V lost 2 bases, J lost 4 bases, and 6 bases stayed unmatched. The CDR3 is 15 residues long. The CDR3 loop reads CASSQLGLAGETQYF. In DNA, the CDR3 is TGTGCCAGCAGCCAACTCGGACTAGCCGGAGAGACCCAGTACTTC. Full variable domain (rest looked up from reference TRBV14 and TRBJ2-5): EAGVTQFPSHSVIEKGQTVTLRCDPISGHDNLYWYRRVMGKEIKFLLHFVKESKQDESGMPNNRFLAERTGGTYSTLKVQPAELEDSGVYFCASSQLGLAGETQYFGPGTRLLVL.

The genes are TRBV7-2 and TRBJ2-3; maybe TRBD2 (8 bases). Germline assignment: CDR1 SGHTA and CDR2 FQGNSA. This CDR3 comprises 17 residues. With 1 base removed from V and 3 bases from J, the gap between germline ends came to 17 bases. This CDR3 reads CASSLGGTRGRTDTQYF. The CDR3 DNA is TGTGCCAGCAGCTTAGGGGGGACTAGGGGGCGTACAGATACGCAGTATTTT.

The chain employs TRBV7-2 and TRBJ2-7; 7 nucleotides align to TRBD2. Germline assignment: CDR1 SGHTA and CDR2 FQGNSA. The CDR3 is 14 residues long. Trimming took 6 bases from V and 3 from J; bases not matched to a gene: 8. CDR3 coding DNA: TGTGCCAGCAGGCAACAAGCGGGGATCTACGAGCAGTACTTC. The encoded protein is CASRQQAGIYEQYF. Supplemented by reference TRBV7-2 and TRBJ2-7, the full variable domain reads GAGVSQSPSNKVTEKGKDVELRCDPISGHTALYWYRQSLGQGLEFLIYFQGNSAPDKSGLPSDRFSAERTGGSVSTLTIQRTQQEDSAVYLCASRQQAGIYEQYFGPGTRLTVT.

This chain uses TRBV13 with TRBJ1-1; D is unclear. Germline V gives CDR1 PRHDT, CDR2 FYEKMQ (reference sequence). The CDR3 is made up of 13 amino acids. Trimming stripped 3 bases from V and 6 bases from J, with 11 bases between. The CDR3 DNA is TGTGCCAGCAGCTTCCGGCAGATTCCTGAAGCTTTCTTT. It codes for CASSFRQIPEAFF.

In DNA, the CDR3 is TGTGCCAGCAGGGCTAGCGGGAGAACAAGGGAGCAGTACTTC. As protein: CASRASGRTREQYF. This chain joins TRBV6-5 and TRBJ2-7, with 10 positions matching TRBD2. CDR1 is MNHEY, CDR2 SVGAGI, per germline. Unmatched junction bases numbered 9, after V lost 6 bases and J lost 7 bases. This CDR3 has 14 amino acids.

The chain combines TRBV5-1 with TRBJ2-3, with 13 bases lining up with TRBD2. The V gene's germline CDR1 is SGHRS and CDR2 YFSETQ. This CDR3 has 19 residues. V was pared by 3 bases and J by 5 bases, with 15 bases of the junction left unmatched. CDR3 amino acids: CASSSPGIGLAGVIDTQYF. The CDR3 nucleotides read TGCGCCAGCAGCTCGCCAGGCATCGGACTAGCGGGAGTCATAGATACGCAGTATTTT. Variable domain in full (rest from reference TRBV5-1 and TRBJ2-3): KAGVTQTPRYLIKTRGQQVTLSCSPISGHRSVSWYQQTPGQGLQFLFEYFSETQRNKGNFPGRFSGRQFSNSRSEMNVSTLELGDSALYLCASSSPGIGLAGVIDTQYFGPGTRLTVL.

The gene calls are TRBV28 and TRBJ1-6; 7 nucleotides line up with TRBD1. J gave up 4 bases and V 9 bases, and 6 bases lay outside the gene matches. The CDR3 contains 14 residues. Germline CDR1 MDHEN, CDR2 SYDVKM. The CDR3 coding sequence is TGTGCCAGTTGGACAGGTCTATATAATTCACCCCTCCACTTT. Translated: CASWTGLYNSPLHF.

The rearrangement uses TRBV10-3 and TRBJ2-3, with TRBD2 identical over 14 bases. This CDR3 region has 17 residues. V lost 3 bases, J lost 8 bases, and 10 bases stayed unmatched. The germline V gene encodes CDR1 ENHRY and CDR2 SYGVKD. CDR3 sequence reads: CAISDSWTSGGWGTQYF. For the CDR3, the DNA is TGTGCCATCAGTGACTCATGGACTAGCGGGGGGTGGGGTACGCAGTATTTT.

This chain uses TRBV12-3 or TRBV12-4 with TRBJ1-1; no clear D gene. The CDR3 has 13 residues. V was cut by 3 bases and J by 5 bases, with 10 bases left in between. In DNA, the CDR3 is TGTGCCAGCAGTTTCCACGGCCCAACTGAAGCTTTCTTT. Translation gives CASSFHGPTEAFF.

The chain uses TRBV18 and TRBJ2-1; TRBD2 agrees at 12 bases. Germline CDR1 reads KGHSH; CDR2 reads LQKENI. V gave up 3 bases and J gave up 10 bases; unmatched junction bases: 7. The CDR3 sequence is 15 residues long. The CDR3 DNA sequence: TGTGCCAGCTCACCTTGGACTAGCGGGGAGGGGGAGCAGTTCTTC. It specifies CASSPWTSGEGEQFF.

The J gene is TRBJ1-4, the V gene TRBV2; D is perhaps TRBD1 (5 bases). In germline, CDR1 is SNHLY, CDR2 FYNNEI. This CDR3 has 16 residues. V was clipped by 5 bases and J by 10 bases, with 23 bases between them. The CDR3 sequence: CASSTNTGDSRGKLFF. CDR3 sequence (DNA): TGTGCCAGCAGTACTAATACAGGTGATTCTCGAGGAAAACTGTTTTTT.

The rearrangement links TRBV18 to TRBJ2-7; D is unresolved. The CDR3 length is 14 residues. The V end lost 2 bases, the J end lost 5 bases, and 13 bases lay between the germline ends. CDR1 KGHSH and CDR2 LQKENI come from the germline V gene. CDR3 sequence reads: CASSPFGYSNEQYF. CDR3 bases: TGTGCCAGCTCACCATTTGGGTACAGCAACGAGCAGTACTTC.

The chain joins TRBV5-1 to TRBJ1-4, with 7 bases aligning to TRBD1. After removal of 3 bases from V and 3 bases from J, the junction contained 5 bases not matched to a gene. The CDR3 covers 15 residues. Germline V gene lookup returns CDR1 SGHRS and CDR2 YFSETQ. The CDR3 here is CASSSDREANEKLFF. The CDR3 coding sequence is TGCGCCAGCAGCTCAGACAGGGAGGCTAATGAAAAACTGTTTTTT. Full variable domain (remainder filled in from reference TRBV5-1 and TRBJ1-4): KAGVTQTPRYLIKTRGQQVTLSCSPISGHRSVSWYQQTPGQGLQFLFEYFSETQRNKGNFPGRFSGRQFSNSRSEMNVSTLELGDSALYLCASSSDREANEKLFFGSGTQLSVL.

This clone has a handful of counts. The V gene is TRBV19, the J gene TRBJ1-4; the D is unclear. CDR3 length: 17 residues. Germline loops: CDR1 LNHDA, CDR2 SQIVND (reference sequence). V was pared by 3 bases and J by 0 bases, with 14 bases between. This chain's CDR3 is CASSIVSGVATNEKLFF. CDR3 sequence (DNA): TGTGCCAGTAGTATTGTGTCAGGAGTTGCAACTAATGAAAAACTGTTTTTT.

As DNA, the CDR3 is TGCGCCAGCAGCGCGACAGGGAACACCGGGGAGCTGTTTTTT. Translated, it gives CASSATGNTGELFF. The V gene is TRBV5-1, the J gene TRBJ2-2, with D possibly being TRBD1 (6 bases). The CDR3 is made up of 14 amino acids. Germline V gene data show CDR1 as SGHRS and CDR2 as YFSETQ. V was cut by 4 bases and J by 1 base, with 8 bases left in between.

The chain carries TRBV19 and TRBJ1-1; no definite D call. Germline CDR1 reads LNHDA; CDR2 reads SQIVND (reference sequence). Between the trimmed V and J ends, which lost 3 bases and 7 bases, there was a span of 6 bases. This CDR3 has 11 amino acids. For the CDR3, the DNA is TGTGCCAGTAGTATGACCGGTGAAGCTTTCTTT. This encodes CASSMTGEAFF.

This clone was counted a single time. This chain uses TRBV9 with TRBJ2-2, with 12 bases aligning to TRBD2. The CDR3 contains 17 residues. CDR1 and CDR2 (germline): SGDLS, YYNGEE. With 3 bases clipped from V and 0 bases from J, the junction kept 3 bases outside the gene matches. The CDR3 bases are TGTGCCAGCAGCGCTAGCGGGAGGGCCGCGAACACCGGGGAGCTGTTTTTT. This translates into CASSASGRAANTGELFF.

This chain uses TRBV30 with TRBJ1-5; possible D gene TRBD1, 6 bases. CDR3 length: 14 amino acids. In germline, CDR1 is GTSNPN, CDR2 SVGIG (reference sequence). The V gene lost 2 bases and the J gene lost 3 bases, with 11 bases spanning the gap. As DNA, the CDR3 is TGTGCCTGGAGTACCGGGACACTCAATCAGCCCCAGCATTTT. Translation gives CAWSTGTLNQPQHF. The full variable domain, its missing parts supplied by reference TRBV30 and TRBJ1-5, is SQTIHQWPATLVQPVGSPLSLECTVEGTSNPNLYWYRQAAGRGLQLLFYSVGIGQISSEVPQNLSASRPQDRQFILSSKKLLLSDSGFYLCAWSTGTLNQPQHFGDGTRLSIL.

The CDR3 sequence: CASSRGPYEQYF. For the CDR3, the DNA is TGTGCCAGCAGTCGGGGTCCTTACGAGCAGTACTTC. V is TRBV12-3 or TRBV12-4 and J is TRBJ2-7, with TRBD2 as a possible D gene (5 bases). The length of the CDR3 is 12 residues. Deletions cut 5 bases from V and 4 bases from J, with 9 bases between.

The sample holds a few counts of this clone. The genes are TRBV11-2 and TRBJ2-7, with TRBD2 matching over 12 bases. Trimming at V came to 4 bases and at J to 5 bases, leaving 6 bases not matched to a gene. Germline V gene data show CDR1 as SGHAT and CDR2 as FQNNGV. The CDR3 covers 15 residues. CDR3 sequence (DNA): TGTGCCAGCAGCTCCACTAGCGGGAGGATCCACGAGCAGTACTTC. Its translation: CASSSTSGRIHEQYF.

J is TRBJ1-4 and V is TRBV6-2 or TRBV6-3, with D unresolved. V was shortened by 4 bases and J by 6 bases, with 9 bases between the two germline ends. CDR3 length: 13 residues. Germline CDR1 is MNHEY and CDR2 is SVGEGT. The chain's CDR3 is CASSFIEDEKLFF. DNA of the CDR3: TGTGCCAGCAGTTTCATCGAGGATGAAAAACTGTTTTTT.